A selection of T cell receptor beta chains follows, all from one sample in a study of shared clonotypes between healthy human individuals. Data came from immunoSEQ multiplex PCR; TCRdb stores just in-frame clones and leaves some out. The table has 2 million to 2.5 million clones, around 95% seen once; the top ten hold less than 0.15%. The material sequenced was naive CD4+ T cells sorted from blood. Receptors originate from a man aged 18 to 30 in good health. CDR3s include the opening cysteine and the closing phenylalanine or tryptophan.

V	J	CDR3
TRBV27	TRBJ2-3	CASSFQLAGADTQYF
TRBV28	TRBJ1-2	CASSLSGYGYTF
TRBV2	TRBJ1-1	CASSQIQNTEAFF
TRBV18	TRBJ1-5	CASSPRPGDSNQPQHF
TRBV5-6	TRBJ2-7	CASSFGALTSYEQYF
TRBV2	TRBJ2-7	CASSVNRDSSYEQYF
TRBV6-1	TRBJ1-1	CASTLQRMNTEAFF
TRBV5-1	TRBJ1-2	CASSLIQGASSYGYTF
TRBV5-6	TRBJ2-5	CASSYVGGDETQYF
TRBV7-2	TRBJ2-7	CASSSVVTGPNEQYF
TRBV7-2	TRBJ2-7	CASSQRQGYEQYF
TRBV7-9	TRBJ1-5	CASSLDDQPQHF
TRBV6-4	TRBJ2-1	CASSVQSGIEQFF
TRBV6-5	TRBJ2-7	CASSSWAGGPYEQYF
TRBV9	TRBJ1-5	CASSVEGTANQPQHF
TRBV28	TRBJ2-7	CASVTGGQSYEQYF
TRBV30	TRBJ2-1	CAWASGSTNEQFF
TRBV4-2	TRBJ1-4	CASSGQGAREKLFF
TRBV2	TRBJ1-4	CASRASLPTNEKLFF
TRBV18	TRBJ2-3	CASSLGLASDTQYF
TRBV7-9	TRBJ2-5	CASSYHRGLIETQYF
TRBV10-3	TRBJ2-1	CATGPGLGGYNEQFF
TRBV9	TRBJ2-1	CASSTLPVGGSEQFF
TRBV7-9	TRBJ1-6	CASSPGSENSPLHF
TRBV28	TRBJ1-3	CASGYWGTIYF
TRBV5-1	TRBJ2-5	CASSSTGQRETQYF
TRBV9	TRBJ2-3	CASSVAGNTDTQYF
TRBV5-6	TRBJ1-2	CASSPDRGRDYGYTF
TRBV11-2	TRBJ2-7	CASGRLYEQYF
TRBV7-9	TRBJ1-1	CASSFSGTIGAFF
TRBV6-6	TRBJ2-7	CASSYSSGSYEQYF
TRBV9	TRBJ2-3	CASSVGVHPVMGDTQYF
TRBV30	TRBJ2-7	CAWSPQAGLSYEQYF
TRBV7-9	TRBJ2-1	CASSLGGTRYNEQFF
TRBV6-1	TRBJ1-1	CASPGGGYNTEAFF
TRBV27	TRBJ2-1	CASSSSLLRQAKYNEQFF
TRBV27	TRBJ1-2	CASSKRQGASNYGYTF
TRBV5-4	TRBJ2-7	CASSFPGTGVSEQYF
TRBV10-3	TRBJ2-3	CAIRGTSGGASPDTQYF
TRBV21-1	TRBJ1-6	CASSKFDPASPLHF
TRBV6-1	TRBJ1-2	CASSEAYRGVNGYTF
TRBV28	TRBJ1-2	CAISGVYGYTF
TRBV7-2	TRBJ2-7	CASSLVYEQYF
TRBV6-5	TRBJ2-7	CASTRGGSYEQYF
TRBV6-5	TRBJ1-6	CASSSVRGAKYSPLHF
TRBV9	TRBJ2-3	CASSVASGIRTQYF
TRBV30	TRBJ2-2	CAWRLSGTKTGELFF
TRBV5-6	TRBJ2-7	CASSPHLWEKGDEQYF
TRBV5-1	TRBJ1-4	CASRPLAGGSNEKLFF
TRBV19	TRBJ2-7	CASSETRGVEQYF
TRBV4-1	TRBJ1-1	CASSQPPDTEAFF
TRBV28	TRBJ2-3	CASSSRTGTRDTQYF